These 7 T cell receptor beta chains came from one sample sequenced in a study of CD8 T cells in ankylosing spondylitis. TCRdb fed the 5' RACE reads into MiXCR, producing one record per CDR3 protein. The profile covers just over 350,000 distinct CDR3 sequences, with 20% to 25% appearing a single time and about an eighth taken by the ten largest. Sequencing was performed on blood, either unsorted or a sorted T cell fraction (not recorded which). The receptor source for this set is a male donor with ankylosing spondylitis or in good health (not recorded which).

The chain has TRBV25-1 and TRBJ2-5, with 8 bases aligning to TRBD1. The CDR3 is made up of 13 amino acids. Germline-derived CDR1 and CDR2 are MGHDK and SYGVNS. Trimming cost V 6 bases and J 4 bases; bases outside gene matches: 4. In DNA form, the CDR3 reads TGTGCCAGCAGATTAACAGGGGGAGAGACCCAGTACTTC. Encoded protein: CASRLTGGETQYF.

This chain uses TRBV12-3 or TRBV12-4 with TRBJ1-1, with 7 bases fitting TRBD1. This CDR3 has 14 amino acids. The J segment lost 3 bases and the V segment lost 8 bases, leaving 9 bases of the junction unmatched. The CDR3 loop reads CASDTLGQHTEAFF. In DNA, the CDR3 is TGTGCCAGCGACACTTTGGGACAGCACACTGAAGCTTTCTTT.

CDR3 in DNA: TGTGCCATCCTTAACCGGGAGTACAATGAGCAGTTCTTC. It codes for CAILNREYNEQFF. The rearrangement joins TRBV10-3 to TRBJ2-1; possible D gene TRBD2, 6 bases. The CDR3 consists of 13 residues. Germline loops: CDR1 ENHRY, CDR2 SYGVKD. V gave up 8 bases and J gave up 4 bases, with 12 bases separating them.

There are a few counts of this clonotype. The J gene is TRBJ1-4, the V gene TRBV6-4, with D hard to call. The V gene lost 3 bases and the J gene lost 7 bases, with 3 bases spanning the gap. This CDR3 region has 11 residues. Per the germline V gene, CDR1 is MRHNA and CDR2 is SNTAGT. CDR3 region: CASSDGEKLFF. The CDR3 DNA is TGTGCCAGCAGTGATGGTGAAAAACTGTTTTTT.

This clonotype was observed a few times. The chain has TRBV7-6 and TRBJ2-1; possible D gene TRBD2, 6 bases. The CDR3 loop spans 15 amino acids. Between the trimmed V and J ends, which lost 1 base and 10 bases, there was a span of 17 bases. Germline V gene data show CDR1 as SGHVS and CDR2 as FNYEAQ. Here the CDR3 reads CASSLGDRDLGEQFF. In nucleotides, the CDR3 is TGTGCCAGCAGCTTAGGGGACCGGGACTTAGGGGAGCAGTTCTTC.

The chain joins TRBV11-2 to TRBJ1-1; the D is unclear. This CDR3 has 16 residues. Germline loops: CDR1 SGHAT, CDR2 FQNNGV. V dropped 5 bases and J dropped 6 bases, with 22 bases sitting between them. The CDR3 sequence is CASSQRSGLGVSEAFF. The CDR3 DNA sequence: TGTGCCAGCAGCCAACGGTCTGGGTTGGGTGTCTCTGAAGCTTTCTTT.

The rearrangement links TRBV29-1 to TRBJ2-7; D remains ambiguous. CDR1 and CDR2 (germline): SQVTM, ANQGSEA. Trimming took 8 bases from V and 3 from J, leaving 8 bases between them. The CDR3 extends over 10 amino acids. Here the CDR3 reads CSLSFYEQYF. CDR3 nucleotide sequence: TGCAGCCTCAGTTTCTACGAGCAGTACTTC.